This T cell receptor (beta chain) was profiled in a study of shared clonotypes between healthy human individuals. V lost 1 base and J 1 base, leaving 8 bases between the germline ends. Germline CDR1 is SGHTA and CDR2 is FQGNSA. CDR3 size: 14 residues. Clones were read by immunoSEQ multiplex PCR, and TCRdb kept only the in-frame ones, dropping some. The table shows more than 2 million clones, with 85% to 95% occurring only once. Study-level points and caveats: It was the few donors that limited the genetic and exposure-history diversity represented. The authors expected sequencing depth to affect clonotype sharing among donors.

Turning to this clone: The antigen is not known. The same CDR3 also results from other DNA sequences found in this sample.

This receptor was identified in a man aged 18-30 years in good health. Sequenced material: naive CD4+ T cells sorted from blood. Documented subset: CD45RA+ positively selected. The chain has TRBV7-2 and TRBJ2-7; D unresolved. The CDR3 here is CASSLVGGSYEQYF. In nucleotides, the CDR3 is TGTGCCAGCAGCTTAGTAGGTGGGTCCTACGAGCAGTACTTC.